The entry below gives a single T cell receptor (beta chain) sequence along with its context. Source study methods: Cell counts per sample came from amplifying reference gene primers. Libraries were prepared by immunoSEQ multiplex PCR; TCRdb keeps only in-frame clonotypes and omits some of them. The V and J calls and clone size are taken from that table; D and trimming were inferred from the DNA. The sample shows 200,000 to 250,000 clones, more than 70% of them seen only once. The data were obtained in a study of blood T cell repertoires in COVID-19. Study context: Acute-phase and convalescent COVID-19 samples originated in the United States, Italy and Spain. PBMCs, B-cell-depleted T cells, or T cells were the source of the cDNA or gDNA that made up the material.

Participants had their cohort set by participant-reported clinical history. The specimen was PBMCs or T cells enriched from blood (not recorded which). The receptor's source is a middle-aged woman with acute COVID-19.

CDR3 in DNA: TGTGCCAGCCGTTATAGACAGGGGGCCACTGAAGCTTTCTTT. Its protein is CASRYRQGATEAFF. The genes are TRBV2 and TRBJ1-1, with 10 bases identical to TRBD1. Germline lookup yields CDR1 SNHLY and CDR2 FYNNEI. V lost 8 bases and J lost 4; bases outside the gene matches: 7. The CDR3 loop spans 14 amino acids.